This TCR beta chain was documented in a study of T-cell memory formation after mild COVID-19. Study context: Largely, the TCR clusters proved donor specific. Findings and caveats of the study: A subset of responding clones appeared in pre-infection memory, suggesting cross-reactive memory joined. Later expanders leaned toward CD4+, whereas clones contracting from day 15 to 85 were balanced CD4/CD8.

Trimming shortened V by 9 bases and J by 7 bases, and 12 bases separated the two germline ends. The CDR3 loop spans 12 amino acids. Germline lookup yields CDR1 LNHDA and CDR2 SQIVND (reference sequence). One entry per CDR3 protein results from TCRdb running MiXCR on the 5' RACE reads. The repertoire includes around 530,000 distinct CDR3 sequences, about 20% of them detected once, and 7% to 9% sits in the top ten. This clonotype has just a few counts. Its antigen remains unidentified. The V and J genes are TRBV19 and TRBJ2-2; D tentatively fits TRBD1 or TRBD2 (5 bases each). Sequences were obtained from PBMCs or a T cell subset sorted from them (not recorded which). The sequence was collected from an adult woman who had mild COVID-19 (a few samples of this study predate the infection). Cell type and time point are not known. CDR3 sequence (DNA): TGTGCCAGCCCGAATGGGGGCGGGGAGCTGTTTTTT. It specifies CASPNGGGELFF.